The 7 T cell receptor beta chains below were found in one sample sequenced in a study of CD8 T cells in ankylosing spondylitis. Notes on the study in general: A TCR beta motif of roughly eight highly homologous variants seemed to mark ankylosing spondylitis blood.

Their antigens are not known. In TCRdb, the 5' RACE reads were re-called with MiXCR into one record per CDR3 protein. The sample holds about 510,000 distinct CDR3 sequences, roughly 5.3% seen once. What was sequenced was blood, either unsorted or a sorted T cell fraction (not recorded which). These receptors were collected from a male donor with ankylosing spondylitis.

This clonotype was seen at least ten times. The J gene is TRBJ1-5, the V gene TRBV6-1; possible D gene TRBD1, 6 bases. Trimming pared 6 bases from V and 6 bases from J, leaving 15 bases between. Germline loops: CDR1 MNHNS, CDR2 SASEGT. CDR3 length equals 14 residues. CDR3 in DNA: TGTGCCAGCAGCAAACAGGGAGGGGGTCAGCCCCAGCATTTT. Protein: CASSKQGGGQPQHF.

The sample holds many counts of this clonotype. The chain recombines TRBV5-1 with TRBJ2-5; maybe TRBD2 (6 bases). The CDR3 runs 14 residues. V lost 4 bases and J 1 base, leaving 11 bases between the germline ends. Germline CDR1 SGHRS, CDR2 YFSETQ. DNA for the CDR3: TGCGCCAGCAGCCCGGGGACTTCCCAAGAGACCCAGTACTTC. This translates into CASSPGTSQETQYF.

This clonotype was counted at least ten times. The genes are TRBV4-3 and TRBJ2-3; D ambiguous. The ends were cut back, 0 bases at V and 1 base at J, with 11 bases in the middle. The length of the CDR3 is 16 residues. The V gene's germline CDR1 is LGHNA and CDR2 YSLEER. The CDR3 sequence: CASSQEGPSRTDTQYF. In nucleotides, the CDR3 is TGCGCCAGCAGCCAAGAGGGTCCCTCCCGCACAGATACGCAGTATTTT.

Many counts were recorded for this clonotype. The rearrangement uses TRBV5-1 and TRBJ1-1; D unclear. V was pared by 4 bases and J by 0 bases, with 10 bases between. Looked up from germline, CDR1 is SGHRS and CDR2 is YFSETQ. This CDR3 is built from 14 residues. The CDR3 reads CASSPDFMNTEAFF. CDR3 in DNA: TGCGCCAGCAGCCCGGACTTCATGAACACTGAAGCTTTCTTT.

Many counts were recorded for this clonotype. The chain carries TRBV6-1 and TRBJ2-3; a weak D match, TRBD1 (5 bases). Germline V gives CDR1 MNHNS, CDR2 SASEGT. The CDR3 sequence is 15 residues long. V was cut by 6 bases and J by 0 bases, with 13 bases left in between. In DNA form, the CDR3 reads TGTGCCAGCAGACAACAGGTGCCTAGCACAGATACGCAGTATTTT. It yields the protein CASRQQVPSTDTQYF.

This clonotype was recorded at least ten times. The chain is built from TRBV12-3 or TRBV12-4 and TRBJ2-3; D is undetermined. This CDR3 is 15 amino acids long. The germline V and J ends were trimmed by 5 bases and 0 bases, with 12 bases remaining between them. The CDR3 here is CASSARADSTDTQYF. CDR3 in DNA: TGTGCCAGCAGTGCCCGGGCCGACAGCACAGATACGCAGTATTTT.

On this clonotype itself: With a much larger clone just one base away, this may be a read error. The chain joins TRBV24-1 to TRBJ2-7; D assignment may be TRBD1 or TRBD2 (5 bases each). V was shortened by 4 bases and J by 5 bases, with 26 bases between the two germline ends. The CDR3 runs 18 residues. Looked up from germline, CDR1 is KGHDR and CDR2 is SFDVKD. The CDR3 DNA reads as TGTGCCACCAGTGACTCTCCCGGGACGTCTCCGAGCATCAACGAGCAGTACTTC. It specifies CATSDSPGTSPSINEQYF.